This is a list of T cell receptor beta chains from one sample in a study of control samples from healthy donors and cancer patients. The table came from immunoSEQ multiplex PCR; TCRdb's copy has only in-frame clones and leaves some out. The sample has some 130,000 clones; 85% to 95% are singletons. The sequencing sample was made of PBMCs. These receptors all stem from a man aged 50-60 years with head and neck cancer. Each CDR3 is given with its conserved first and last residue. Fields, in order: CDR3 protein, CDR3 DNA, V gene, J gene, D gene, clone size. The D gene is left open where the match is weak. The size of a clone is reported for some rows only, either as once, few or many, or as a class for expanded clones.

CASNSEGLGPDTQYF	TGTGCCAGCAATTCCGAGGGTCTTGGCCCAGATACGCAGTATTTT	TRBV2	TRBJ2-3	-	-
CASNLQRNTEAFF	TGTGCCAGCAATTTACAGAGGAACACTGAAGCTTTCTTT	TRBV12-3/TRBV12-4	TRBJ1-1	-	-
CASRGQVPSSTDTQYF	TGTGCCAGCCGTGGGCAGGTCCCTTCTAGCACAGATACGCAGTATTTT	TRBV6-1	TRBJ2-3	-	once
CASHSTGGSYEQYF	TGTGCCAGCCACTCGACAGGGGGCTCCTACGAGCAGTACTTC	TRBV28	TRBJ2-7	TRBD1	-
CASSLGLINEQFF	TGTGCCAGCAGCTTAGGACTTATCAATGAGCAGTTCTTC	TRBV7-2	TRBJ2-1	-	-
CASSPPNTGNTEAFF	TGTGCCAGCAGCCCGCCGAATACAGGGAACACTGAAGCTTTCTTT	TRBV5-4	TRBJ1-1	-	-
CATLGTGGDYGYTF	TGTGCCACACTAGGGACAGGGGGTGACTATGGCTACACCTTC	TRBV6-5	TRBJ1-2	TRBD1	-
CASRRGLGAEAFF	TGTGCCAGCAGAAGAGGACTAGGGGCTGAAGCTTTCTTT	TRBV7-8	TRBJ1-1	-	once
CASSLVRTGNSPLHF	TGTGCCAGCAGCTTAGTCAGGACAGGGAATTCACCCCTCCACTTT	TRBV7-2	TRBJ1-6	TRBD1	-
CASMVQEGADGELFF	TGTGCCAGCATGGTACAGGAAGGGGCCGACGGGGAGCTGTTTTTT	TRBV2	TRBJ2-2	-	-
CASNPGQGLNEQFF	TGTGCCAGCAACCCGGGACAGGGGTTAAATGAGCAGTTCTTC	TRBV14	TRBJ2-1	TRBD1	-
CASSPLETQYF	TGTGCCAGCAGCCCTTTAGAGACCCAGTACTTC	TRBV11-2	TRBJ2-5	-	-
CASSMVAIQETQYF	TGTGCCAGTAGTATGGTTGCGATCCAAGAGACCCAGTACTTC	TRBV19	TRBJ2-5	-	-
CASSKAQTGDGFYGYTF	TGTGCCAGCAGCAAAGCGCAAACTGGGGACGGATTTTATGGCTACACCTTC	TRBV5-8	TRBJ1-2	-	-
CATSDSRTGGKETQYF	TGTGCCACCAGTGATTCTCGGACAGGGGGCAAAGAGACCCAGTACTTC	TRBV24-1	TRBJ2-5	TRBD1	-